What follows are 28 T cell receptor beta chains derived from one specimen sequenced in a study of blood T cell repertoires in COVID-19. Libraries were prepared by immunoSEQ multiplex PCR; TCRdb keeps only in-frame clonotypes and omits some of them. The sample consists of a few hundred thousand clones, around 92% of them appearing once. Sequencing was carried out using PBMCs or T cells enriched from blood (not recorded which). These receptors all stem from a woman aged 55-69 years who had recovered from COVID-19.

The chain links TRBV25-1 to TRBJ2-1; D perhaps matches TRBD2 (5 bases). CDR1 is MGHDK, CDR2 SYGVNS, per germline. Trimming pared 0 bases from V and 13 bases from J, leaving 13 bases between. The CDR3 totals 13 residues. CDR3 in amino acids: CASSEYGDTRQFF. CDR3 DNA sequence: TGTGCCAGCAGTGAATACGGGGATACACGCCAGTTCTTC. The entire variable domain, with the rest obtained from reference TRBV25-1 and TRBJ2-1, is as follows: EADIYQTPRYLVIGTGKKITLECSQTMGHDKMYWYQQDPGMELHLIHYSYGVNSTEKGDLSSESTVSRIRTEHFPLTLESARPSHTSQYLCASSEYGDTRQFFGPGTRLTVL.

V usage is TRBV18 and J usage is TRBJ1-3, with no clear D. The CDR3 has 15 amino acids. Trimming pared 3 bases from V and 0 bases from J, leaving 9 bases between. The germline gives CDR1 KGHSH, CDR2 LQKENI. The CDR3 loop reads CASSPDTDSGNTIYF. The CDR3 DNA is TGTGCCAGCTCACCCGATACAGACTCTGGAAACACCATATATTTT.

The J gene is TRBJ2-2, the V gene TRBV5-1; possibly TRBD2 for D (6 bases). This CDR3 spans 15 amino acids. V gave up 4 bases and J gave up 6 bases, with 16 bases separating them. Germline CDR1 SGHRS, CDR2 YFSETQ. For the CDR3, the DNA is TGCGCCAGCAGCATAACGGGACTCAGGTCCGGGGAGCTGTTTTTT. Translated, it gives CASSITGLRSGELFF.

This chain uses TRBV6-5 with TRBJ2-1; 10 nucleotides line up with TRBD2. J was trimmed by 9 bases and V by 2 bases; bases with no gene match: 7. Germline V gene lookup returns CDR1 MNHEY and CDR2 SVGAGI. This CDR3 contains 15 residues. In DNA form, the CDR3 reads TGTGCCAGCAGTTACCGTCTAGCGGGAGTCACTGAGCAGTTCTTC. Translation gives CASSYRLAGVTEQFF.

To note about this clone: Different DNA sequences within this sample yield the same CDR3. The rearrangement uses TRBV28 and TRBJ2-1; D may be TRBD2 (6 bases). This CDR3 comprises 13 residues. Germline values: CDR1 MDHEN, CDR2 SYDVKM. The V end was cut by 5 bases, the J end by 7 bases, with 12 bases between. CDR3 DNA: TGTGCCAGCAGTCGTGGAGGGGATAATGAGCAGTTCTTC. Its protein is CASSRGGDNEQFF.

The chain links TRBV29-1 to TRBJ2-3, with a possible D match to TRBD1 (8 bases). Germline values: CDR1 SQVTM, CDR2 ANQGSEA. The CDR3 extends over 13 amino acids. Trimming took off 8 bases at V and 2 bases at J, with 14 bases between the two ends. In DNA, the CDR3 is TGCAGCATACAGGGGGGGTCCACAGATACGCAGTATTTT. Protein: CSIQGGSTDTQYF.

The chain uses TRBV5-1 and TRBJ1-2; D is possibly TRBD1 (5 bases). V was cut by 0 bases and J by 6 bases, with 12 bases left in between. The CDR3 contains 14 residues. Germline V gives CDR1 SGHRS, CDR2 YFSETQ. In nucleotides, the CDR3 is TGCGCCAGCAGCTTGGGTCAGGGAACTCATGGCTACACCTTC. Amino acids: CASSLGQGTHGYTF. The full variable domain, rest sourced from reference TRBV5-1 and TRBJ1-2, is KAGVTQTPRYLIKTRGQQVTLSCSPISGHRSVSWYQQTPGQGLQFLFEYFSETQRNKGNFPGRFSGRQFSNSRSEMNVSTLELGDSALYLCASSLGQGTHGYTFGSGTRLTVV.

This rearrangement joins TRBV11-2 to TRBJ1-3; 8 nucleotides match TRBD1. The CDR3 extends over 17 amino acids. After removal of 3 bases from V and 1 base from J, the junction contained 8 bases not matched to a gene. CDR1 is SGHAT, CDR2 FQNNGV, per germline. The CDR3 DNA follows: TGTGCCAGCAGCTTGAGTGGACAGGGCCTATCTGGAAACACCATATATTTT. The encoded protein is CASSLSGQGLSGNTIYF.

This rearrangement joins TRBV10-3 to TRBJ1-5; D might be TRBD1 (6 bases). The CDR3 covers 15 residues. Trimming left V 0 bases short and J 10 bases short, with 16 bases between. Germline V gives CDR1 ENHRY, CDR2 SYGVKD. The CDR3 loop reads CAISESKGGASPQHF. CDR3 in DNA: TGTGCCATCAGTGAGTCGAAGGGGGGGGCCTCTCCCCAGCATTTT.

The chain carries TRBV28 and TRBJ1-2; 12 positions match TRBD1. CDR3 size: 17 residues. After removal of 8 bases from V and 4 bases from J, the junction contained 14 bases not matched to a gene. Germline CDR1 MDHEN, CDR2 SYDVKM. Here the CDR3 DNA reads TGTGCCAGCCTAACTGCCGGGACAGGGGGCGGGAGCTATGGCTACACCTTC. Protein product: CASLTAGTGGGSYGYTF.

The chain has TRBV7-3 and TRBJ1-4, with unresolved D. This CDR3 has 15 amino acids. Germline-derived CDR1 and CDR2 are SGHTA and FQGTGA. Trimming took off 2 bases at V and 1 base at J, with 8 bases between the two ends. The CDR3 is CASSLGRVTNEKLFF. The CDR3 DNA sequence: TGTGCCAGCAGCTTAGGGCGGGTAACTAATGAAAAACTGTTTTTT. Full variable domain (missing parts from reference TRBV7-3 and TRBJ1-4): GAGVSQTPSNKVTEKGKYVELRCDPISGHTALYWYRQSLGQGPEFLIYFQGTGAADDSGLPNDRFFAVRPEGSVSTLKIQRTERGDSAVYLCASSLGRVTNEKLFFGSGTQLSVL.

V is TRBV20-1 and J is TRBJ2-3; TRBD2 matches at 12 bases. Germline V lookup: CDR1 DFQATT, CDR2 SNEGSKA (reference sequence). This CDR3 contains 14 residues. The junction had 6 bases not matched to a gene; V was cut back by 6 bases and J by 5 bases. DNA for the CDR3: TGCAGTGCGAGTCTAGCGGGAGGGGTAGATACGCAGTATTTT. This sequence encodes CSASLAGGVDTQYF.

The chain couples TRBV7-9 to TRBJ1-6, with a tentative D call TRBD1 (5 bases). Germline CDR1 and CDR2: SEHNR and FQNEAQ (reference sequence). The CDR3 contains 17 residues. V was shortened by 1 base and J by 7 bases, with 17 bases between the two germline ends. In DNA, the CDR3 is TGTGCCAGCAGCTTAGGATTAGTAGGGGTGAGGAATTCACCCCTCCACTTT. Its protein is CASSLGLVGVRNSPLHF.

This clone was seen only once. This chain joins TRBV7-9 and TRBJ2-2, with 11 bases identical to TRBD1. Germline-derived CDR1 and CDR2 are SEHNR and FQNEAQ (reference sequence). The V segment lost 4 bases and the J segment 3 bases; nucleotides outside the gene matches: 4. The CDR3 is 16 residues long. Written as DNA, the CDR3 is TGTGCCAGCAGCTCCGGACAGGGGGCTGACACCGGGGAGCTGTTTTTT. Protein product: CASSSGQGADTGELFF.

The genes are TRBV5-1 and TRBJ1-3; 12 bases fit TRBD1. The CDR3 consists of 16 residues. Trimming cost V 1 base and J 8 bases; bases outside gene matches: 7. Germline lookup yields CDR1 SGHRS and CDR2 YFSETQ. The chain's CDR3 is CASSLSKGQGADTIYF. DNA for the CDR3: TGCGCCAGCAGCTTGTCTAAGGGACAGGGGGCTGACACCATATATTTT.

A few counts support this clone. V gene TRBV7-9 combines with J gene TRBJ2-7; 13 nucleotides line up with TRBD2. Germline V gene data show CDR1 as SEHNR and CDR2 as FQNEAQ (reference sequence). Trimming at V came to 4 bases and at J to 5 bases, leaving 11 bases not matched to a gene. This CDR3 contains 17 residues. The CDR3 DNA reads TGTGCCAGCAGCTCACTAAGGACTAGCGGGAGAGTCGACGAGCAGTACTTC. Translating it yields CASSSLRTSGRVDEQYF.

This rearrangement joins TRBV28 to TRBJ1-6, with 7 bases lining up with TRBD1. The V segment lost 1 base and the J segment 6 bases; nucleotides outside the gene matches: 6. Looked up from germline, CDR1 is MDHEN and CDR2 is SYDVKM. CDR3 length equals 16 residues. The chain's CDR3 is CASSLSSGQINSPLHF. The DNA of the CDR3 is TGTGCCAGCAGTTTATCCTCGGGACAGATTAATTCACCCCTCCACTTT.

The chain recombines TRBV4-1 with TRBJ2-5; 9 nucleotides align to TRBD2. The CDR3 contains 16 residues. Trimming cost V 4 bases and J 3 bases; bases outside gene matches: 9. Per germline, CDR1 MGHRA and CDR2 YSYEKL. CDR3 loop: CASSLRIAGVEETQYF. The CDR3 coding sequence is TGCGCCAGCAGCCTTAGGATAGCGGGAGTAGAAGAGACCCAGTACTTC.

This clone showed up just a few times. At the DNA level, this CDR3 is encoded by other sequences in the same sample as well. J is TRBJ2-7 and V is TRBV7-9, with D possibly being TRBD2 (6 bases). V lost 4 bases and J lost 3, with 10 bases in between. Germline loops: CDR1 SEHNR, CDR2 FQNEAQ (reference sequence). This CDR3 contains 13 residues. CDR3 sequence (DNA): TGTGCCAGCAGCTCCTCCGGGGGCTACGAGCAGTACTTC. Translation gives CASSSSGGYEQYF.

The chain has TRBV27 and TRBJ1-5; D is perhaps TRBD1 (5 bases). V gave up 1 base and J gave up 5 bases, with 12 bases separating them. This CDR3 comprises 15 residues. From germline, CDR1 is MNHEY and CDR2 SMNVEV (reference sequence). The CDR3 sequence is CASSLWGRVDQPQHF. The CDR3 bases are TGTGCCAGCAGTTTATGGGGCAGGGTTGATCAGCCCCAGCATTTT.

The chain links TRBV2 to TRBJ1-2, with 9 bases aligning to TRBD1. The CDR3 extends over 14 amino acids. Trimming cost V 8 bases and J 5 bases; bases outside gene matches: 9. Germline assignment: CDR1 SNHLY and CDR2 FYNNEI. Here the CDR3 reads CASPGTGREYGYTF. CDR3 bases: TGTGCCAGCCCCGGGACAGGGAGGGAATATGGCTACACCTTC.

The chain recombines TRBV5-1 with TRBJ2-1, with a weak D call TRBD1 (5 bases). Germline CDR1 reads SGHRS; CDR2 reads YFSETQ. CDR3 size: 13 residues. Trimming removed 6 bases from V and 5 bases from J, with 12 bases in between. The CDR3 is CASNQGRNNEQFF. The CDR3 DNA reads as TGCGCCAGCAACCAGGGCCGGAACAATGAGCAGTTCTTC.

V usage is TRBV7-6 and J usage is TRBJ1-5; 7 nucleotides line up with TRBD1. This CDR3 region has 16 residues. With V trimmed by 5 bases and J by 0 bases, 7 bases remained unmatched. Germline assignment: CDR1 SGHVS and CDR2 FNYEAQ. The CDR3 loop is CASSPNYRGSNQPQHF. The CDR3 bases are TGTGCCAGCAGCCCGAACTACAGGGGTAGCAATCAGCCCCAGCATTTT.

This rearrangement joins TRBV5-1 to TRBJ2-2, with TRBD1 identical over 9 bases. Germline CDR1 is SGHRS and CDR2 is YFSETQ. The junction had 10 bases not matched to a gene; V was cut back by 9 bases and J by 7 bases. The CDR3 spans 14 residues. The DNA of the CDR3 is TGCGCCACCTCGGACAGGGGAGAGGTCGGGGAGCTGTTTTTT. Translating it yields CATSDRGEVGELFF.

Worth noting for this clone: Germline and junction disagree at one end, which may indicate a read error. The CDR3 sequence is CASSQARNTGELFF. CDR3 DNA sequence: TGTGCCAGCAGTCAAGCGAGGAACACCGGGGAGCTGTTTTTT. The chain has TRBV6-1 and TRBJ2-2; D gene ambiguous. The germline CDR1 and CDR2 sequences are MNHNS and SASEGT. CDR3 length: 14 residues.

The genes are TRBV11-1 and TRBJ2-7, with 9 bases lining up with TRBD1. After removal of 2 bases from V and 4 bases from J, the junction contained 6 bases not matched to a gene. From germline, CDR1 is SGHAT and CDR2 FQDESV (reference sequence). CDR3 length equals 15 residues. The CDR3 protein is CASSLPPGQGYEQYF. The CDR3 nucleotides read TGTGCCAGCAGCTTACCGCCGGGACAGGGATACGAGCAGTACTTC.

The V gene is TRBV25-1, the J gene TRBJ1-6; the D is unclear. CDR3 length: 14 amino acids. Germline CDR1 and CDR2: MGHDK and SYGVNS. Trimming removed 3 bases at V and 7 bases at J, with 10 bases between. The CDR3 coding sequence is TGTGCCAGCAGTGAGGAGAGGTTAAATTCACCCCTCCACTTT. Its protein is CASSEERLNSPLHF.

This clone was seen once. The V call is TRBV18, the J call TRBJ1-1; 8 bases map to TRBD1. Per the germline V gene, CDR1 is KGHSH and CDR2 is LQKENI. CDR3 size: 15 residues. The V gene end was trimmed by 1 base and the J gene end by 1 base; junction bases not matched to a gene: 2. The CDR3 loop is CASSPRGTGNTEAFF. The CDR3 DNA is TGTGCCAGCTCACCACGAGGGACAGGGAACACTGAAGCTTTCTTT. The complete variable domain, with remaining parts taken from reference TRBV18 and TRBJ1-1, reads NAGVMQNPRHLVRRRGQEARLRCSPMKGHSHVYWYRQLPEEGLKFMVYLQKENIIDESGMPKERFSAEFPKEGPSILRIQQVVRGDSAAYFCASSPRGTGNTEAFFGQGTRLTVV.